This T cell receptor (beta chain) was identified in a study of blood T cell repertoires in COVID-19. Study details: Sites across the United States, Italy and Spain contributed samples from acute and convalescent COVID-19.

Germline V lookup: CDR1 MNHEY, CDR2 SVGAGI. This CDR3 has 15 amino acids. The ends lost 6 bases at V and 3 bases at J; junction bases unmatched: 8. In the authors' workflow: Estimated nucleated cell counts came from reference gene primer amplification. Profiled with immunoSEQ multiplex PCR; TCRdb holds only in-frame clones, not every one. D and trimming were read from the DNA, whereas the V and J calls and clone size are those reported in that table. This table has roughly 150,000 clones, over 80% appearing once. All enrollees were about 18 to 89 years old and from approximately 24 US areas. Cohorts were determined from participant-reported clinical history.

The specimen sequenced was PBMCs or T cells enriched from blood (not recorded which). V is TRBV6-5 and J is TRBJ1-5; 7 positions match TRBD1. The clonotype originates from a man between 65 and 85 years old who had been exposed to COVID-19. Written as DNA, the CDR3 is TGTGCCAGCAGGAGCCAGGGGGTCAACAATCAGCCCCAGCATTTT. This codes for CASRSQGVNNQPQHF.